The 7 T cell receptor beta chains presented below share a single source sample, sequenced in a study of blood T cell repertoires in COVID-19. Repertoires were generated with immunoSEQ multiplex PCR, while TCRdb's copy carries only in-frame clones and drops some. The data show some 76,000 clones, with more than 70% seen just once and around 13% held by the top ten. Sequencing was carried out using peripheral blood. Receptors were obtained from a man in his fifties with COVID-19, enrolled during active disease.

J is TRBJ1-2 and V is TRBV5-1; no reliable D call. CDR1 is SGHRS, CDR2 YFSETQ, per germline. V was pared by 2 bases and J by 0 bases, with 11 bases between. The CDR3 loop spans 15 amino acids. CDR3 in amino acids: CASSFGGNTNYGYTF. For the CDR3, the DNA is TGCGCCAGCAGCTTCGGAGGGAATACTAACTATGGCTACACCTTC.

The chain couples TRBV29-1 to TRBJ2-3, with D perhaps TRBD1 (6 bases). Germline CDR1 reads SQVTM; CDR2 reads ANQGSEA. V lost 4 bases and J lost 2, with 13 bases in between. CDR3 size: 14 residues. CDR3 nucleotides: TGCAGCGTTGTCCGGCAGGGGACCACAGATACGCAGTATTTT. As protein: CSVVRQGTTDTQYF.

The chain recombines TRBV7-6 with TRBJ2-1; 8 positions agree with TRBD2. Germline V gene lookup returns CDR1 SGHVS and CDR2 FNYEAQ. Unmatched junction bases numbered 9, after V lost 2 bases and J lost 6 bases. The CDR3 has 16 amino acids. The CDR3 loop reads CASSLSSGPPANEQFF. CDR3 DNA: TGTGCCAGCAGCTTATCTAGCGGGCCCCCCGCCAATGAGCAGTTCTTC.

The chain is built from TRBV21-1 and TRBJ1-3; the table's D call, TRBD1, was not checked against the DNA. TRBV21-1 is annotated as a pseudogene. CDR3 length: 16 amino acids. CDR3 sequence: CASSAPGQGAGNTIYF. The DNA of the CDR3 is TGTGCCAGCAGCGCGCCGGGACAGGGGGCCGGAAACACCATATATTTT.

The sample holds one count of this clone. The chain combines TRBV6-5 with TRBJ1-5, with 9 bases fitting TRBD1. Germline CDR1 is MNHEY and CDR2 is SVGAGI. The CDR3 totals 13 residues. V dropped 8 bases and J dropped 3; count of bases not matched to a gene: 2. This chain's CDR3 is CASRQGVNQPQHF. The DNA for the CDR3 is TGTGCCAGCCGACAGGGGGTCAATCAGCCCCAGCATTTT.

In nucleotides, the CDR3 is TGCGCCAGCAGCTTGGGGGCCGGTCCCCGGACTGAAGCTTTCTTT. As protein: CASSLGAGPRTEAFF. This chain connects TRBV5-1 to TRBJ1-1; no firm D call. V lost 0 bases, J lost 5 bases, and 14 bases lay in between. CDR1 and CDR2 (germline): SGHRS, YFSETQ. The CDR3 runs 15 residues.

The chain is built from TRBV20-1 and TRBJ2-7, with D possibly being TRBD1 (6 bases). V shed 8 bases and J shed 2 bases, with 10 bases lying between them. Germline V lookup: CDR1 DFQATT, CDR2 SNEGSKA (reference sequence). There are 11 residues in the CDR3. CDR3 bases: TGCAGTTTGGGACAACCCTACGAGCAGTACTTC. This codes for CSLGQPYEQYF.